The text below deals with one TCR beta chain. Other DNA sequences of this sample code for an identical CDR3. This entry belongs to a study of cytomegalovirus exposure and HLA in healthy donors. The primer mix had 60 Vbeta and 13 Jbeta primers. Generated by immunoSEQ multiplex PCR, the TCRdb table keeps only in-frame clones and is missing some. This sample has 100,000 or so clones, with approximately 79% found just once. V gave up 4 bases and J gave up 4 bases; unmatched junction bases: 5. CDR1 is MNHNS, CDR2 SASEGT, per germline. The CDR3 contains 15 residues. V usage is TRBV6-1 and J usage is TRBJ2-1; 9 bases are a match to TRBD1. What was sequenced was PBMCs. The receptor's source is a woman between 40 and 50 years old in good health and CMV-seronegative. This chain's CDR3 is CASSVPGTGYNEQFF. For the CDR3, the DNA is TGTGCCAGCAGTGTCCCCGGGACAGGGTACAATGAGCAGTTCTTC.